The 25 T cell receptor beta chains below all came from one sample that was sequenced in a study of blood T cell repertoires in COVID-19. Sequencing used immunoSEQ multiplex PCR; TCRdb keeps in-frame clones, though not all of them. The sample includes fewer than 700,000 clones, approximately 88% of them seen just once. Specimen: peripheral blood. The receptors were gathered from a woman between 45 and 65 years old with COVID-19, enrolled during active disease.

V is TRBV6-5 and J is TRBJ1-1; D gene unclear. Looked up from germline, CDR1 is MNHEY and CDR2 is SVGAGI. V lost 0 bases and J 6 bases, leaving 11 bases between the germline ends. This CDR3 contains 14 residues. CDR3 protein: CASSYSEGESEAFF. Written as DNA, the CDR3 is TGTGCCAGCAGTTACTCGGAGGGAGAATCTGAAGCTTTCTTT.

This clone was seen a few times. The CDR3 loop reads CASTRAGPNTQYF. The CDR3 DNA follows: TGTGCCAGCACACGCGCGGGGCCGAATACGCAGTATTTT. The V gene is TRBV28, the J gene TRBJ2-3; D may be TRBD2 (6 bases). The V gene's germline CDR1 is MDHEN and CDR2 SYDVKM. This CDR3 region has 13 residues. V lost 7 bases to trimming and J lost 7 bases, with 15 bases between them.

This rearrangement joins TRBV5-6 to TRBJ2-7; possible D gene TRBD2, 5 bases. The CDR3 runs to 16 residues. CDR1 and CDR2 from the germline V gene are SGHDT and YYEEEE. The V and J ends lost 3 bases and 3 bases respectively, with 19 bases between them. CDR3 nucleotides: TGTGCCAGCAGCTCCGGGCCCCCGACTATGGGCTACGAGCAGTACTTC. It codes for CASSSGPPTMGYEQYF.

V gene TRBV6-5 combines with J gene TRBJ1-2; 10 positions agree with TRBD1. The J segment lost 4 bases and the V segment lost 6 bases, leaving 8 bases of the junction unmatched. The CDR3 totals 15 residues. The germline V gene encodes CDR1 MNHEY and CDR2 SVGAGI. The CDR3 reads CASRAPGTGAYGYTF. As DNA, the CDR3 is TGTGCCAGCAGGGCCCCCGGGACAGGGGCCTATGGCTACACCTTC.

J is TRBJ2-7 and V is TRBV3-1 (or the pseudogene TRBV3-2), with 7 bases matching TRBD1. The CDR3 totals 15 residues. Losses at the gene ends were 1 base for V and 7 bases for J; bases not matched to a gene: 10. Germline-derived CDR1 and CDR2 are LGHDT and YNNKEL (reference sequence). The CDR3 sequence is CASSQGREGAEEQYF. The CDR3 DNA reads TGTGCCAGCAGCCAAGGTCGAGAGGGGGCAGAGGAGCAGTACTTC.

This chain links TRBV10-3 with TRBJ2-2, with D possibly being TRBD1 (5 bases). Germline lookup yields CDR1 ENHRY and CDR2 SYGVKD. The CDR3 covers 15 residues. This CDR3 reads CAAGRRQTNTGELFF. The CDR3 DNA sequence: TGTGCGGCCGGTAGGAGACAGACGAACACCGGGGAGCTGTTTTTT.

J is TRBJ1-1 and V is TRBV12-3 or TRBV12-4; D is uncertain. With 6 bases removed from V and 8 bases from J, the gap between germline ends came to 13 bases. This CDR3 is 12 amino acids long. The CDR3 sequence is CASRSTIQEAFF. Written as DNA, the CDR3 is TGTGCCAGCAGGTCGACAATTCAAGAAGCTTTCTTT.

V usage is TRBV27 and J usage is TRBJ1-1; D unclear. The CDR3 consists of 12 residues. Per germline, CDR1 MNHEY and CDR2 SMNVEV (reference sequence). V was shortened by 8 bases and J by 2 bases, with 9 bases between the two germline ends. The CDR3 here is CASVAPNTEAFF. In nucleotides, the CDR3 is TGTGCCAGCGTAGCCCCCAACACTGAAGCTTTCTTT.

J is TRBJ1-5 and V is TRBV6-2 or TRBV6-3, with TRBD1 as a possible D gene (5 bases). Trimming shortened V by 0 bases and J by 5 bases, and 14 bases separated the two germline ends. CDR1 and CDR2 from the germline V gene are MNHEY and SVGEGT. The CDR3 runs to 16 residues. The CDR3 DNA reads TGTGCCAGCAGTTACTCGAAAGGCAGGGCAGATCAGCCCCAGCATTTT. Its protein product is CASSYSKGRADQPQHF.

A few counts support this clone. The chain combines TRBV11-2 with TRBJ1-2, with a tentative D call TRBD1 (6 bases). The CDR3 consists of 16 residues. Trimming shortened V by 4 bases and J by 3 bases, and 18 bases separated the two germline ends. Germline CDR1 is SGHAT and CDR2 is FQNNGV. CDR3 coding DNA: TGTGCCAGCAGCTCGGAACCCACACCAGGGGACTATGGCTACACCTTC. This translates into CASSSEPTPGDYGYTF.

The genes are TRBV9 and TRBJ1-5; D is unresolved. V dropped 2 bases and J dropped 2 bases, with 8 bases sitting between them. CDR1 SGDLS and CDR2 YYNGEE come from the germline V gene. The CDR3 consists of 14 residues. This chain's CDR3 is CASSVSGGNQPQHF. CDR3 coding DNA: TGTGCCAGCAGCGTTAGCGGGGGCAATCAGCCCCAGCATTTT.

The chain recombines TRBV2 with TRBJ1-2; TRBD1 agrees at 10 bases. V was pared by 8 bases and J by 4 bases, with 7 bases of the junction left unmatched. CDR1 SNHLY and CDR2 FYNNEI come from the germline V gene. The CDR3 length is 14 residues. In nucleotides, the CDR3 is TGTGCCAGCCTGACAGGGGGCGCGTCCTATGGCTACACCTTC. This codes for CASLTGGASYGYTF.

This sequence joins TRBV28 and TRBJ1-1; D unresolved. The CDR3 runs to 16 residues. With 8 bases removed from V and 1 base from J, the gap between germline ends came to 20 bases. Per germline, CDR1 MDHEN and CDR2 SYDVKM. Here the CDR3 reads CASRTSPTGWNTEAFF. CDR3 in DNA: TGTGCCAGCCGCACAAGCCCCACGGGGTGGAACACTGAAGCTTTCTTT.

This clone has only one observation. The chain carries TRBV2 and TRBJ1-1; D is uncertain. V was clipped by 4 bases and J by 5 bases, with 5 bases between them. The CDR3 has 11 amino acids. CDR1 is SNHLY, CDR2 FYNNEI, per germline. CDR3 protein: CASSVRTEAFF. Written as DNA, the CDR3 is TGTGCCAGCAGTGTCAGGACTGAAGCTTTCTTT.

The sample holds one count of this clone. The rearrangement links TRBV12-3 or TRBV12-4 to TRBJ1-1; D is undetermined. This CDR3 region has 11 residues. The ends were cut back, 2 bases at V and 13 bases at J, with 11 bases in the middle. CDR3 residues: CASSLTGRGFF. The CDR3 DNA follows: TGTGCCAGCAGTTTAACGGGCCGGGGTTTCTTT.

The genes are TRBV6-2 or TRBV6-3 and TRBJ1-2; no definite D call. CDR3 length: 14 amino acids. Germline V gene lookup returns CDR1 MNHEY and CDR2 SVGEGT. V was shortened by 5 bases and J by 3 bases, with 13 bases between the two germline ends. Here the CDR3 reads CASSPERSDYGYTF. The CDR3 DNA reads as TGTGCCAGCAGTCCGGAACGGAGCGACTATGGCTACACCTTC.

The CDR3 here is CASRPSLTANYGYTF. The CDR3 coding sequence is TGTGCCAGCAGGCCCAGTCTTACAGCTAACTATGGCTACACCTTC. The rearrangement links TRBV28 to TRBJ1-2; no definite D call. Germline V gene data show CDR1 as MDHEN and CDR2 as SYDVKM. The length of the CDR3 is 15 residues. The V end was cut by 6 bases, the J end by 0 bases, with 14 bases between.

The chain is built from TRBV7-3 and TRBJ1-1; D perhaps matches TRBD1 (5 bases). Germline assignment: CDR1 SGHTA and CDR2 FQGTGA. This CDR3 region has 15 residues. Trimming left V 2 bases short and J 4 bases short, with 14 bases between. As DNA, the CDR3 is TGTGCCAGCAGCTTAGGTCTAGGACAAGGCACTGAAGCTTTCTTT. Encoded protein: CASSLGLGQGTEAFF.

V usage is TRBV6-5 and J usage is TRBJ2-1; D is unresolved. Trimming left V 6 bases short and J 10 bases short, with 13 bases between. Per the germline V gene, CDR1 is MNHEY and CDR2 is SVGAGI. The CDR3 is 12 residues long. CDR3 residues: CASSMGSNEQFF. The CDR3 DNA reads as TGTGCCAGCAGCATGGGCAGCAACGAGCAGTTCTTC.

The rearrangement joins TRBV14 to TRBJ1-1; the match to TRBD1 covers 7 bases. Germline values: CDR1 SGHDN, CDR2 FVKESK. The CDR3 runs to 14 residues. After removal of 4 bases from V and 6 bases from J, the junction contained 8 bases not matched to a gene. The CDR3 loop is CASSPFTGEPEAFF. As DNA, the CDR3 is TGTGCCAGCAGCCCGTTTACAGGGGAACCTGAAGCTTTCTTT.

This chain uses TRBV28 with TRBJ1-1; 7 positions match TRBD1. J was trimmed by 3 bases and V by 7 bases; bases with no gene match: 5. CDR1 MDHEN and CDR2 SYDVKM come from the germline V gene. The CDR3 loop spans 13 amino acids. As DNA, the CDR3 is TGTGCCAGCACCCGGACAGGTTACACTGAAGCTTTCTTT. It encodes CASTRTGYTEAFF.

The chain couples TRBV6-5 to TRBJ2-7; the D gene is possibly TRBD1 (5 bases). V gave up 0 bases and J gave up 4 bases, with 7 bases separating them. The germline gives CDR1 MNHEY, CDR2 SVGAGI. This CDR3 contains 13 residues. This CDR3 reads CASSYSDSYEQYF. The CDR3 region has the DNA TGTGCCAGCAGTTACTCCGACAGTTACGAGCAGTACTTC.

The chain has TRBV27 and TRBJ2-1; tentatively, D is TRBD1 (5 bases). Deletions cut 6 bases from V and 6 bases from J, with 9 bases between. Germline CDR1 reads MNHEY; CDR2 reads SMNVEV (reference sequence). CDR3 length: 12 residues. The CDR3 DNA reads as TGTGCCAGCAGCCAGGGATTCAATGAGCAGTTCTTC. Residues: CASSQGFNEQFF.

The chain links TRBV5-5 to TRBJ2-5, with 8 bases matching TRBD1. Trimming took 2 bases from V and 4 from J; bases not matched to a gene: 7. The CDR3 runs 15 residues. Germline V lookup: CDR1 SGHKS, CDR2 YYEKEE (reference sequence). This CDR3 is CASSFAHGQGETQYF. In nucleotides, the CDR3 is TGTGCCAGCAGCTTTGCTCATGGACAGGGAGAGACCCAGTACTTC.

CDR3 protein: CASSQAGSGNTIYF. For the CDR3, the DNA is TGCGCCAGCAGCCAAGCGGGCTCTGGAAACACCATATATTTT. The rearrangement uses TRBV4-1 and TRBJ1-3, with D uncertain. CDR3 length: 14 residues. V was trimmed by 1 base and J by 0 bases, leaving 4 bases between them. Germline V gene data show CDR1 as MGHRA and CDR2 as YSYEKL.